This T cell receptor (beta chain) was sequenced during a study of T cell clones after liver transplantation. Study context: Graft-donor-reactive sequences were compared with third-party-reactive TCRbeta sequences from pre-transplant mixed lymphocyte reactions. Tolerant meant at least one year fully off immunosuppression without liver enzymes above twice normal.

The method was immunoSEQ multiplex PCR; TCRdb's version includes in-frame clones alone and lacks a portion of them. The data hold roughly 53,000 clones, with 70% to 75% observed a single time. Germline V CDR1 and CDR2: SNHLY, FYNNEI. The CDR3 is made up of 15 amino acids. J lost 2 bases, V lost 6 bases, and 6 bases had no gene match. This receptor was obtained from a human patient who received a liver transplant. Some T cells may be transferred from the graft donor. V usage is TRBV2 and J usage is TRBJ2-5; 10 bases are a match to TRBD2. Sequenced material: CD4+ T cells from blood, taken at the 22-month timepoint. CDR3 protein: CASSNELAGQETQYF. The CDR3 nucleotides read TGTGCCAGCAGCAACGAACTAGCGGGGCAAGAGACCCAGTACTTC. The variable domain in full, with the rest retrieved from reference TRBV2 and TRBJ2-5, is EPEVTQTPSHQVTQMGQEVILRCVPISNHLYFYWYRQILGQKVEFLVSFYNNEISEKSEIFDDQFSVERPDGSNFTLKIRSTKLEDSAMYFCASSNELAGQETQYFGPGTRLLVL.